A selection of T cell receptor beta chains follows, all from one sample in a study of siplizumab effects on memory and regulatory T cells. Data came from immunoSEQ multiplex PCR; TCRdb stores just in-frame clones and leaves some out. The repertoire holds 85,000 to 120,000 clones, with 92% as singletons. Source material: CD4+ T cells sorted from blood. Source of these receptors: a human donor in good health. Each CDR3 is given with its conserved first and last residue. Fields, in order: D gene, J gene, V gene, CDR3 length, clone size, CDR3 DNA, CDR3 protein. D genes are given only for firm matches. Clone size is given for some rows only: seen once, a few or many times, or a class if the clone is expanded.

-,TRBJ1-3,TRBV10-3,14,-,TGTGCCATCAGTGAACCGGGAACTGGAAACACCATATATTTT,CAISEPGTGNTIYF
TRBD1,TRBJ1-4,TRBV19,13,-,TGTGCCAGTGCCGGGACAGGCACTGAAAAACTGTTTTTT,CASAGTGTEKLFF
-,TRBJ1-2,TRBV7-2,14,-,TGTGCCAGCAGGATTGACAGGCGAATTTATGGCTACACCTTC,CASRIDRRIYGYTF
-,TRBJ2-1,TRBV6-5,11,-,TGTGCCAGCAATCGAGGAGAAGCGCAGTTCTTC,CASNRGEAQFF
TRBD1,TRBJ2-6,TRBV19,18,-,TGTGCCAGTACCAACTCCAGGGGGCGTCGCTCTGGGGCCAACGTCCTGACTTTC,CASTNSRGRRSGANVLTF
-,TRBJ2-1,TRBV5-1,15,-,TGCGCCAGCAGCCGCATAGCGGGTCAGGGGAATGAGCAGTTCTTC,CASSRIAGQGNEQFF
-,TRBJ2-1,TRBV18,15,-,TGTGCCAGCCCACCCAGGGACCAGCCGAACAATGAGCAGTTCTTC,CASPPRDQPNNEQFF
TRBD1,TRBJ2-6,TRBV5-6,19,-,TGTGCCAGCAGCTTGGGGCCCGGGACAGGGACCACTGGGGCCAACGTCCTGACTTTC,CASSLGPGTGTTGANVLTF
-,TRBJ1-3,TRBV27,16,-,TGTGCCAGCAGCTTAAGGGGAGGGAGTACGGGAAACACCATATATTTT,CASSLRGGSTGNTIYF
-,TRBJ2-5,TRBV6-6,12,-,TGTGCCAGCTCAAACCGGACCCCGAGATGGTACTTC,CASSNRTPRWYF
-,TRBJ2-6,TRBV5-1,19,-,TGCGCCAGCAGCTTGGCCGGAGAACCCCATAGCACTGGGGCCAACGTCCTGACTTTC,CASSLAGEPHSTGANVLTF
-,TRBJ2-5,TRBV6-1,13,-,TGTGCCAGCAAACGCGCAGGCCAAGAGACCCAGTACTTC,CASKRAGQETQYF
-,TRBJ1-5,TRBV6-1,14,-,TGTGCCAGCAGTGATTTCCAGGGATACCAGCCCCAGCATTTT,CASSDFQGYQPQHF
-,TRBJ1-1,TRBV4-1,15,-,TGCGCCAGCAGCCAAGAAGGACGACTGTCCACTGAAGCTTTCTTT,CASSQEGRLSTEAFF
-,TRBJ2-7,TRBV10-2,15,-,TGCGCCAGCAGTGAGCCGGGATCGATTACCTACGAGCAGTACTTC,CASSEPGSITYEQYF
-,TRBJ1-5,TRBV7-8,15,-,TGTGCCAGCAGCCCACTCCAACCGGGAAATCAGCCCCAGCATTTT,CASSPLQPGNQPQHF
-,TRBJ2-1,TRBV6-1,12,-,TGTGCCAGCAGTGAAATAATGGTTGAGCAGTTCTTC,CASSEIMVEQFF
-,TRBJ1-3,TRBV7-2,14,-,TGTGCCAGCAGCTTCTTCAGGGCTGGAAACACCATATATTTT,CASSFFRAGNTIYF
TRBD2,TRBJ2-3,TRBV9,15,-,TGTGCCAGCAGTGACGGACTAGCGGGAGCAGATACGCAGTATTTT,CASSDGLAGADTQYF
TRBD2,TRBJ2-7,TRBV19,15,-,TGTGCCAGTAGTAGAACGACTAGCGGGCTCTACGAGCAGTACTTC,CASSRTTSGLYEQYF
TRBD2,TRBJ2-5,TRBV7-3,14,-,TGTGCCAGCAGTCTAGCGGGAGTAGGAGAGACCCAGTACTTC,CASSLAGVGETQYF
TRBD1,TRBJ1-3,TRBV5-1,13,-,TGCGCCAGCAGAGGGACAGATGGAAACACCATATATTTT,CASRGTDGNTIYF
-,TRBJ2-7,TRBV30,17,-,TGTGCCTGGAGTCCACTACTTGCTAGCAGATCTTCCTACGAGCAGTACTTC,CAWSPLLASRSSYEQYF
TRBD2,TRBJ2-1,TRBV10-1,15,-,TGCGCCAGCAGTGATCGTCGCGGGAGTAATGATGAGCAGTTCTTC,CASSDRRGSNDEQFF
-,TRBJ2-5,TRBV9,12,-,TGTGCCAGCAGCGTAGCCGGGGGGACCCAGTACTTC,CASSVAGGTQYF
-,TRBJ2-6,TRBV18,17,-,TGTGCCAGCTCACCGATTGCCAGGGGAACGGGGGCCAACGTCCTGACTTTC,CASSPIARGTGANVLTF
TRBD1,TRBJ1-4,TRBV28,16,-,TGTGCCAGCAGTATAAACCATCCAGGGGGCAATGAAAAACTGTTTTTT,CASSINHPGGNEKLFF
-,TRBJ1-3,TRBV29-1,14,-,TGCAGCGTAAACACAGGGCAATCTGGAAACACCATATATTTT,CSVNTGQSGNTIYF
-,TRBJ1-1,TRBV28,15,-,TGTGCCAGCAGAGTACCATGGGATATGAACACTGAAGCTTTCTTT,CASRVPWDMNTEAFF
TRBD1,TRBJ1-2,TRBV6-4,15,few,TGTGCCAGCCGAGGCGGCAGGGGGCTATCCGACGGCTACACCTTC,CASRGGRGLSDGYTF
TRBD2,TRBJ2-1,TRBV7-9,15,-,TGTGCCAGCAGCCTACTAGCGGGAGAGCGAAGTGAGCAGTTCTTC,CASSLLAGERSEQFF
-,TRBJ2-1,TRBV11-2,15,-,TGTGCCAGCAGCTTAGATGGGTTACGGGCGGGGGAGCAGTTCTTC,CASSLDGLRAGEQFF
-,TRBJ2-2,TRBV14,13,few,TGTGCCAGCAGCCAAGAGCTTACCGGGGAGCTGTTTTTT,CASSQELTGELFF
-,TRBJ1-2,TRBV30,15,once,TGTGCCTGGAGTGTAGCCCTCGGACGGACCTATGGCTACACCTTC,CAWSVALGRTYGYTF
-,TRBJ2-7,TRBV2,20,-,TGTGCCAGCAGCGCGATGAACGGGTCGGCTACGCGGGCTAATCGGGTCGAGCAGTACTTC,CASSAMNGSATRANRVEQYF
-,TRBJ2-7,TRBV4-1,16,-,TGCGCCAGCAGCCCGGGCGATACGGGAGTCTCCTACGAGCAGTACTTC,CASSPGDTGVSYEQYF
TRBD2,TRBJ2-7,TRBV19,14,-,TGTGCCAGTAGTAGGGGCGGGAGCTACTACGAGCAGTACTTC,CASSRGGSYYEQYF
-,TRBJ2-7,TRBV20-1,11,-,TGCAGTGCTAGAGTTGGCTACGAGCAGTACTTC,CSARVGYEQYF
-,TRBJ1-1,TRBV7-9,14,-,TGTGCCAGCAGCTTAGATGCAGTGAACACTGAAGCTTTCTTT,CASSLDAVNTEAFF
-,TRBJ2-7,TRBV14,15,-,TGTGCCAGCAGCCCTCAATCACGGAGGGCCTTTGGGCAGTACTTC,CASSPQSRRAFGQYF
TRBD1,TRBJ2-2,TRBV5-1,17,-,TGCGCCAGCAGCTTGGGGAACCGGGACAGGAACACCGGGGAGCTGTTTTTT,CASSLGNRDRNTGELFF